This T cell receptor beta chain is from a study of blood T cell repertoires in COVID-19. About the research overall: The study drew acute and convalescent COVID-19 samples from the United States, Italy and Spain. PBMCs, B-cell-depleted T cells, or T cells were the source of the cDNA or gDNA that made up the material.

Germline lookup yields CDR1 SGHRS and CDR2 YFSETQ. Trimming at V came to 0 bases and at J to 1 base, leaving 1 base not matched to a gene. The CDR3 covers 15 residues. This clone was detected only a few times. Other nucleotide sequences from this sample produce the same CDR3. Original methodology: Nucleated cell number was recorded as an estimate derived from reference gene primer amplification. Repertoires were generated with immunoSEQ multiplex PCR, while TCRdb's copy carries only in-frame clones and drops some. Clonal size and the V and J genes are those of that table, whereas D and trimming came from the DNA. Of about 670,000 clones listed, around 89% are singletons.

The sequenced sample was peripheral blood. The TCR sequence derives from a woman aged 18-29 years with acute or convalescent COVID-19. The chain combines TRBV5-1 with TRBJ1-3; 7 bases map to TRBD1. CDR3 coding DNA: TGCGCCAGCAGCTTGGACAGGGGTTCTGGAAACACCATATATTTT. Amino acids: CASSLDRGSGNTIYF.